This TCR beta chain was captured in a study of cytomegalovirus exposure and HLA in healthy donors (dated by TCRdb to 2016 to 2017). The study in broad terms: An earlier analysis of a few hundred of the donors reported around 280 Gb of sequence data and roughly 120 million unique TCR beta sequences obtained from around 170 million T cells. An early release that covered about 600 HLA-typed donors contained about 300 gigabases of sequencing data and roughly 84 million unique TCR sequences. Of the approximately 400 genotyped donors, 75% to 85% were placed in the genetic ancestry cluster associated with self-reported Caucasian donors. The study was designed to test whether signatures of past pathogen exposure could be identified by cataloging public T cell receptors. Using immunosequencing, the study profiled T cell repertoires from 640 or so subjects and related those repertoires to cytomegalovirus serostatus. In addition to the first cohort of hundreds of subjects, a separate validation cohort of approximately 110 different subjects was used. High-throughput TCR immunosequencing, statistical association of individual TCRs with disease status, and machine learning were combined to predict cytomegalovirus infection status. In a later analysis, previously published TCR beta repertoires from more than 500 donors were re-analyzed and high-resolution HLA genotyping was added so that TCR occurrence patterns could be studied. In the later analysis, no new phenotypic data were used to find candidate immune exposures; instead, reliance was placed on TCR beta sequences and their occurrence across donors. To decide whether each TCR beta V gene segment behaved as functional or pseudogenic, an earlier analysis of several hundred of the donors relied on high-throughput TCR beta sequencing. Alongside the repertoire data, information on donor age, sex, ethnicity and CMV serostatus was compiled. Genome-wide SNP genotypes for about 55% of the roughly 670 donors were used in a later genetic analysis, which treated that subset as a discovery cohort. Every repertoire in the discovery cohort had been generated on one and the same sequencing platform. Both class I and class II loci were covered by HLA typing, at four-digit resolution. Typing coverage varied by locus: about 620-640 donors for A, B, C, DRB1 and DQB1; roughly 560 for DQA1; about 590 for DPA1; some 470 for DPB1. Several DR-DQ haplotypes were treated as single units for association and clustering because of strong linkage in the cohort. On average, roughly 240,000 unique TCR beta nucleotide sequences were sequenced per donor among a few hundred genotyped donors of the cohort, with about 19% of those sequences being non-productive. Broader findings and caveats from the paper: The cohort was sequenced for TCR beta chains only, and without alpha or paired-chain data the features that could be detected were limited. In vitro tests confirmed that a few of the cytomegalovirus-associated TCR beta chains recognize cytomegalovirus antigens. For the cohort, immune exposure information was limited to CMV serostatus. In a later genetic analysis, a missense DCLRE1C variant was associated with V-gene and J-gene trimming of TCR beta chains, and the association was replicated in an independent cohort. The authors suggested that the approach could potentially be generalized to other disease states and immunological phenotypes. A cluster of highly shared sequence variants was judged likely to represent a technical artifact of the sequencing pipeline. Some IMGT-functional V segments, including TRBV6-2 and TRBV6-3, could not be told apart with the 87-base-pair reads, so those segments were excluded. The earlier analysis of approximately 560 of the donors excluded seventeen rarely observed V segments, including chromosome 9 orphons, because counts were too low. A later genetic analysis reported fewer N-insertions in productive TCRs among donors in an Asian-associated ancestry cluster than the 666-donor mean. Correlated functional status among segregating V segments might be attributable to linkage disequilibrium, but an unknown experimental factor could not be ruled out. A later analysis found that HLA-associated TCR beta chains were more clonally expanded and had lower generation probabilities than equally common non-associated chains. According to a later analysis, TCR association rates differed among HLA loci, with DRB1 alleles showing the most associated TCRs and HLA-C alleles showing the fewest. An earlier analysis of approximately 570 of the donors showed that most TCR beta V segments appeared in productive rearrangements either about 87% or about 30% of the time, which broadly matched IMGT annotations. The classifier was reported to diagnose cytomegalovirus status with high specificity and sensitivity in both the original and validation cohorts. HLA typing was unavailable for some donors at each locus, so association tests used only the typed subset. The presence/absence analyses assumed that sequencing depth was roughly uniform across donors, and that assumption may not be true. According to a later analysis, most CMV-associated TCR beta chains appeared to be HLA-restricted, and the HLA associations seemed to be driven largely by CMV exposure. Most TCR sequences were seen in very few donors, while some public TCRs were found in many individuals. According to a later analysis, parvovirus B19, influenza, CMV and Epstein-Barr virus appeared linked to several top co-occurrence clusters. The study listed 150 to 200 TCR beta chains as associated with cytomegalovirus. At a false discovery rate of 0.05, a later analysis linked 16,951 TCR beta sequences to specific HLA alleles. When HLA alleles, especially DR and DQ, strongly co-occurred, attributing TCR associations to individual alleles was difficult. A further reported finding was that TCR beta sequences accurately predicted the HLA-A and HLA-B alleles for most subjects in the first cohort.

Clipping removes 3 bases from V and 2 bases from J, with 4 as the unmatched junction base count. The CDR3 sequence holds 15 residues, the cysteine and phenylalanine included. Only the CDR3 DNA is retained, 45 bases long and in frame from the first base. Per the germline V gene (reference sequence), MNHEY is the CDR1 and SMNVEV is the CDR2. This clone has a single count. What this receptor recognizes is not known. The record has no base qualities; no much larger clone is one base away. The method was the immunoSEQ multiplex PCR assay. A mixture of 60 forward primers for TCR Vbeta segments and 13 reverse primers for TCR Jbeta segments was used in the multiplex PCR. The CDR3 region of rearranged TCR beta genes was amplified from genomic DNA by a multiplex PCR assay. The amplified TCR beta libraries were sequenced on the Illumina HiSeq System as 87-base-pair reads. Per the source publication's procedure: Across the 640 or so repertoires, a later analysis counted some 81 million unique TCR beta chains, some 11 million of which were shared by at least two donors. Raw reads were error-corrected and collapsed into unique sequences by a nearest-neighbor algorithm in which closely related sequences were merged to remove PCR and sequencing errors. Alignment of CDR3 sequences to IMGT reference sequences was used to assign V, D and J gene segments. Each retained sequence needed at least a six-nucleotide match to both a V gene segment and a J gene segment. Rearrangements were called productive when the CDR3 lacked stop codons and stayed in frame with V and J; all others were non-productive. CDR3 was defined by IMGT convention, running from the second conserved V-encoded cysteine to the conserved J-encoded phenylalanine. The earlier analysis of 550 to 650 of the donors excluded any sequence lacking an unambiguous match to a single V gene segment. In an earlier analysis of about 590 of the donors, a V segment was called functional when productive rearrangements were above 56.7%, and segregating when the standard deviation between donors exceeded 5%. A statistical classification framework was built for diagnosing cytomegalovirus status from the catalog of TCR beta chain sequences. V and J gene assignment, in a later analysis, came from comparing TCR nucleotide sequences with IMGT/GENE-DB human TR gene sequences. A later analysis assigned CDR3 sequences and most-parsimonious VDJ recombination scenarios with the TCRdist pipeline. In a later analysis, each TCR beta chain was defined by its CDR3 amino acid sequence together with its V-gene family, and reads lacking a unique V-gene family were excluded. As a way to deal with suspected cross-contamination and a sequencing artifact, a later analysis dropped roughly 600 nucleotide sequences that were highly shared and had low generation probability. For each public chain, a later analysis derived a clonal expansion index from normalized ranks of inferred template counts within each repertoire. A later analysis computed generation probabilities with a VDJ recombination model fitted to out-of-frame rearrangements, and checked the results against IGoR. Hypergeometric tests were used in a later analysis to score TCR-TCR, TCR-HLA and TCR-CMV co-occurrence, with a repertoire-size bias correction applied to the TCR pairs. To estimate false discovery rates, a later analysis permuted the HLA or CMV assignments 20 times. In a later analysis, co-occurring TCRs were grouped using DBSCAN, and TCRdist sequence similarity was added for clustering within HLA-allele-positive subsets. Repertoires with fewer than 30,000 or more than 120,000 public chains, plus five repertoires with anomalous nucleotide sharing, were excluded from co-occurrence clustering. The source is immuneACCESS, and TCRdb retained only in-frame sequences with V and J called. Part of the clones is not carried over; for the studies checked, unresolved V genes explain less than half of this, and the remainder is unexplained. D and trimming were read from the DNA, whereas the V and J calls and clone size are those reported in that table. A total of 200,000 or so clones appear in this sample, 70% to 80% of them only once. The ten largest account for approximately 0.4% of the sample.

The cohort consisted of hundreds of healthy bone marrow donors. At the time of sampling, all cohort members were nominally healthy, though unrecorded immune exposures were likely present. The donor tested CMV seropositive and was one of the 289 seropositive cohort members. A peripheral blood sample was collected from each donor, and TCR beta sequencing was performed on peripheral blood mononuclear cells. The Qiagen DNeasy Blood Extraction Kit was used to extract genomic DNA from the blood cell samples. The chain is made from TRBV27 and TRBJ2-7, and 10 junctional nucleotides match TRBD2. What was sequenced was PBMCs. This receptor was identified in a male donor in good health and CMV-seropositive. The DNA sequence is as follows: TGTGCCAGCAGTTTTTTACTAGCGGGGACCTACGAGCAGTACTTC. Its protein reads: CASSFLLAGTYEQYF.